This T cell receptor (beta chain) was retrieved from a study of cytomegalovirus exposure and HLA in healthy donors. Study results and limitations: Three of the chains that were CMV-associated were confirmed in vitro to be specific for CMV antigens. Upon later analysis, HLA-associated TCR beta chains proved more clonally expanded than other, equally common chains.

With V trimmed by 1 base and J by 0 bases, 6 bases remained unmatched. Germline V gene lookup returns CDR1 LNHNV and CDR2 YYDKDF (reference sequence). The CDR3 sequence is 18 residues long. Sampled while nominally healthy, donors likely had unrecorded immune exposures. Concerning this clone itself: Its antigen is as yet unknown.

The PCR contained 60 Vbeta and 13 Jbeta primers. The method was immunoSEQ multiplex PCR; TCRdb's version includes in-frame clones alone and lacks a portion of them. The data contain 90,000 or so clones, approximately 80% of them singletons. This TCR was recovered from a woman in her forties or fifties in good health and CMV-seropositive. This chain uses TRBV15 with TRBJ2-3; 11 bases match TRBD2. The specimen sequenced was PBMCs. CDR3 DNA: TGTGCCACCAGCAGAGGACCTAGGACTAGCGGGAGCACAGATACGCAGTATTTT. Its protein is CATSRGPRTSGSTDTQYF.